The clone carrying this TCR beta chain came up a few times. What it recognizes is unknown. The V and J ends lost 5 bases and 4 bases respectively, with 12 bases between them. Germline V CDR1 and CDR2: LNHDA, SQIVND (reference sequence). There are 14 residues in the CDR3. Until they underwent thyroid surgery, no patient had received any treatment. Authors' analysis steps: Building a distant-metastasis classifier for papillary thyroid cancer drew on CDR3 differences across clinicopathological groups. TCRdb re-called the PCR reads with MiXCR. The authors' filters were not applied to this entry. The table lists about 13,000 clones, approximately 23% of them singletons, with more than 10% in the top ten. The data belong to a study of metastatic and nonmetastatic thyroid tumors. Study-wide background: Repertoire comparisons spanned blood and tumor or nodule tissue from malignant and benign thyroid patients. Findings and caveats of the study: Significantly greater TCR beta diversity was reportedly found in malignant thyroid tumors than in benign nodules (in blood and tumor).

The material sequenced was adjacent normal tissue. The receptor was derived from a female donor with papillary thyroid cancer or a benign thyroid nodule (not recorded which). Some clones in this sample may be carry-over from other donors' samples. This rearrangement joins TRBV19 to TRBJ1-3; the D is unclear. CDR3 nucleotide sequence: TGTGCCAGTAGTTCCCCCGTCGGGGGAAACACCATATATTTT. Amino acids: CASSSPVGGNTIYF. The full variable domain, its missing parts supplied by reference TRBV19 and TRBJ1-3, is DGGITQSPKYLFRKEGQNVTLSCEQNLNHDAMYWYRQDPGQGLRLIYYSQIVNDFQKGDIAEGYSVSREKKESFPLTVTSAQKNPTAFYLCASSSPVGGNTIYFGEGSWLTVV.